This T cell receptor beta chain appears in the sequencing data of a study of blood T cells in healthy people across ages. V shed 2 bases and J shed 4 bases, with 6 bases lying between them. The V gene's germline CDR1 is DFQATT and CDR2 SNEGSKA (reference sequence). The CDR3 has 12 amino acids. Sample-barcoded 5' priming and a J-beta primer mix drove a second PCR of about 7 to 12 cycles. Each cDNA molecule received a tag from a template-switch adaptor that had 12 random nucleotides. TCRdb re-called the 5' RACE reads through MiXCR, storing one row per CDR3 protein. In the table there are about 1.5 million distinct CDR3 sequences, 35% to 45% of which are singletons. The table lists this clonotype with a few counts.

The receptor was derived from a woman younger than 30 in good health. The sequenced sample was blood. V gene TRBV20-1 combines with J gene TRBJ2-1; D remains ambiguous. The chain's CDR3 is CSARFSYNEQFF. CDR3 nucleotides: TGCAGTGCTAGATTTAGTTACAATGAGCAGTTCTTC.